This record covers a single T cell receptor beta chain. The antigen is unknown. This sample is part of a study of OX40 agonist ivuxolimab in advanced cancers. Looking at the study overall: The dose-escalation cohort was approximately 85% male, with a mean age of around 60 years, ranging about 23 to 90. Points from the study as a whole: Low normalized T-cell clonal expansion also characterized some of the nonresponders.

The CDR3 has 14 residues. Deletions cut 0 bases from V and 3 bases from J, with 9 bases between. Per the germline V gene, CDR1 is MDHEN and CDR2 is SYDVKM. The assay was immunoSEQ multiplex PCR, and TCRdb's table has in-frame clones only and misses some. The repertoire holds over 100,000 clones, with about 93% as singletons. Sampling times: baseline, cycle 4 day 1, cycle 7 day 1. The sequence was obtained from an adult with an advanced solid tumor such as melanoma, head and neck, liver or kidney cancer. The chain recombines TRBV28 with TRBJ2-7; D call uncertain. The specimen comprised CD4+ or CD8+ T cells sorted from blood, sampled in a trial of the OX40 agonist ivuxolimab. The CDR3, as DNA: TGTGCCAGCAGTTTATGGGACGCTAACTACGAGCAGTACTTC. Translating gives CASSLWDANYEQYF.